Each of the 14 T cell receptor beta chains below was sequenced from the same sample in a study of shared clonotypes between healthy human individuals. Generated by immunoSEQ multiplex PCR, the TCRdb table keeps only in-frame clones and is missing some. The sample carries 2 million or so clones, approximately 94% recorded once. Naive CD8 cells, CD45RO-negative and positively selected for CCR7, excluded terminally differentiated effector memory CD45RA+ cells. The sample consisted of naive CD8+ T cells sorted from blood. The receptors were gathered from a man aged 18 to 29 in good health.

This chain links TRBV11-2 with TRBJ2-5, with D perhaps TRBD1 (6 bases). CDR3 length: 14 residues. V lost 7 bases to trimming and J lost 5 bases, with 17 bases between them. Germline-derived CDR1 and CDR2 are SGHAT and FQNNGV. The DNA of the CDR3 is TGTGCCAGCAAAGCTCCCAGGGGTATGGAGACCCAGTACTTC. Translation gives CASKAPRGMETQYF.

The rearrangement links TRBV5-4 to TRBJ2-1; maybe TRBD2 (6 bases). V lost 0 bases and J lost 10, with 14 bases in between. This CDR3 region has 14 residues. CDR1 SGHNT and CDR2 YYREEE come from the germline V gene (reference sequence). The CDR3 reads CASSLVGGPEEQFF. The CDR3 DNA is TGTGCCAGCAGCTTGGTCGGGGGTCCAGAGGAGCAGTTCTTC.

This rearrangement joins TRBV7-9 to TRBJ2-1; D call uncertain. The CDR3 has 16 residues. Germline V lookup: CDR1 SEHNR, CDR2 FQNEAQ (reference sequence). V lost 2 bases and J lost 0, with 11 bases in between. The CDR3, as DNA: TGTGCCAGCAGCTTAAGGACGGCACTCTCCTACAATGAGCAGTTCTTC. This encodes CASSLRTALSYNEQFF.

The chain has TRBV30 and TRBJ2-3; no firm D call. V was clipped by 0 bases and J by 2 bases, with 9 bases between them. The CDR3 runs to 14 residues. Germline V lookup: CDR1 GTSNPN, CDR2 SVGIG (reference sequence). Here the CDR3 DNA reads TGTGCCTGGAGTGTACACCCTATCACAGATACGCAGTATTTT. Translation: CAWSVHPITDTQYF.

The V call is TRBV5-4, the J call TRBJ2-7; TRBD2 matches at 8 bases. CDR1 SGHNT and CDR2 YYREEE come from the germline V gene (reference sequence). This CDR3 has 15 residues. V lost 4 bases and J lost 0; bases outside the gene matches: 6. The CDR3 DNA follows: TGTGCCAGCAGCCCCCTAGCGGGTAACTCCTACGAGCAGTACTTC. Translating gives CASSPLAGNSYEQYF.

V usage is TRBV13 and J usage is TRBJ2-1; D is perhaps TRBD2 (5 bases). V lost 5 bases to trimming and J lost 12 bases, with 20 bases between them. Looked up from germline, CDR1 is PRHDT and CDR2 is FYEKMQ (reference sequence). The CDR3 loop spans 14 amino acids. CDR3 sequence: CASSPRGSAAGQFF. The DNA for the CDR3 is TGTGCCAGCAGCCCCCGGGGTAGCGCCGCCGGGCAGTTCTTC. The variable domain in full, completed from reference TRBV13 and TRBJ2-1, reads AAGVIQSPRHLIKEKRETATLKCYPIPRHDTVYWYQQGPGQDPQFLISFYEKMQSDKGSIPDRFSAQQFSDYHSELNMSSLELGDSALYFCASSPRGSAAGQFFGPGTRLTVL.

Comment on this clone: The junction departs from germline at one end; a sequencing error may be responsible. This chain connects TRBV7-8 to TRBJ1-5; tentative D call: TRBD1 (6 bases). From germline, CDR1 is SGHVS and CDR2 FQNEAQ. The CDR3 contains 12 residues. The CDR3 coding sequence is TGTGCCAGCAGCTTAGGGCCGGGGGCACCGAATTTT. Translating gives CASSLGPGAPNF.

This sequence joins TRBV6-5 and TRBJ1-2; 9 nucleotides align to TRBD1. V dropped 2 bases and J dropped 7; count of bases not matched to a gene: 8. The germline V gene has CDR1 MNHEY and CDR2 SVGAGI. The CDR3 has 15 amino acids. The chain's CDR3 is CASSYRTGVFSGYTF. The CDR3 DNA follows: TGTGCCAGCAGTTACAGGACAGGGGTATTTTCTGGCTACACCTTC.

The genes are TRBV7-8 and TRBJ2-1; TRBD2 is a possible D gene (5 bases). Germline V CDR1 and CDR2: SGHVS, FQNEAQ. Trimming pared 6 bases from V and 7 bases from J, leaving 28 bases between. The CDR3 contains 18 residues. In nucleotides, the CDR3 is TGTGCCAGCAGTCTATTCCACTTCCGAGGGAAGGAGCCGAATGAGCAGTTCTTC. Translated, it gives CASSLFHFRGKEPNEQFF.

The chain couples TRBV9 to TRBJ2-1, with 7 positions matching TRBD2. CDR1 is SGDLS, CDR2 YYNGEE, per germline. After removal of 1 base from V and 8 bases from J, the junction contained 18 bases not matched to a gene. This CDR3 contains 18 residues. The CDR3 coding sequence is TGTGCCAGCAGCGTAATGCCCGGGGGGACCGACTTGTTTCATGAGCAGTTCTTC. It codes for CASSVMPGGTDLFHEQFF.

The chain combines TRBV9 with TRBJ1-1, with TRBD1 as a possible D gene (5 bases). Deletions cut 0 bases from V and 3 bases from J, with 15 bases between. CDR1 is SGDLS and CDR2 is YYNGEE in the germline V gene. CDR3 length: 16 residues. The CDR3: CASSVVSTLGDTEAFF. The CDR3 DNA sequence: TGTGCCAGCAGCGTAGTGTCGACCTTGGGGGACACTGAAGCTTTCTTT. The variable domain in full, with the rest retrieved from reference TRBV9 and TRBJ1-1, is DSGVTQTPKHLITATGQRVTLRCSPRSGDLSVYWYQQSLDQGLQFLIQYYNGEERAKGNILERFSAQQFPDLHSELNLSSLELGDSALYFCASSVVSTLGDTEAFFGQGTRLTVV.

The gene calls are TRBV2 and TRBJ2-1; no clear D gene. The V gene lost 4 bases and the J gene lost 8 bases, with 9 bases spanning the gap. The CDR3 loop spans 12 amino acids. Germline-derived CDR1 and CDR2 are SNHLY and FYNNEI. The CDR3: CASSGASYEQFF. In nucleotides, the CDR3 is TGTGCCAGCAGTGGGGCCAGCTATGAGCAGTTCTTC.

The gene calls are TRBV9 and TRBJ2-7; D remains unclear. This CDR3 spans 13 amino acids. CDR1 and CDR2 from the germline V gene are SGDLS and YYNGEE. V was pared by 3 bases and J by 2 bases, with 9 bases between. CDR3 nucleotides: TGTGCCAGCAGCGCCGGCGCAGCCTACGAGCAGTACTTC. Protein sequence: CASSAGAAYEQYF.

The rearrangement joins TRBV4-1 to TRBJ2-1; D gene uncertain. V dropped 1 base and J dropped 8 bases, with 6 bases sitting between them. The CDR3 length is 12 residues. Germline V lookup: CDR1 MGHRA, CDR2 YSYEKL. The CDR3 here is CASSQGIHEQFF. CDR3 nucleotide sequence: TGCGCCAGCAGCCAAGGAATCCATGAGCAGTTCTTC.